This TCR beta chain originates from a study of T-cell reconstitution after alpha-beta-depleted transplantation in children. Study-wide results and caveats: The study reportedly traced alpha-beta T cells about two months after transplant to several hundred expanded graft clones. The main origin of T-cell counts and diversity one year after transplant was newly produced T cells.

CDR1 is MNHEY and CDR2 is SMNVEV in the germline V gene (reference sequence). This CDR3 comprises 15 residues. Trimming shortened V by 10 bases and J by 4 bases, and 20 bases separated the two germline ends. At least ten counts were recorded for this clonotype. As yet, its antigen is unknown. The library targeted TCRbeta and was prepared with unique molecular identifiers. TCRdb reprocessed the PCR reads with MiXCR, giving one entry per CDR3 protein. Here the sample spans about 440,000 distinct CDR3 sequences, around two fifths being singletons. The receptor's source is a girl aged 2 to 10 with aplastic anemia, due to receive a stem cell transplant. This specimen consisted of PBMCs, obtained before TCRalphabeta/CD19-depleted stem cell transplant. V and J are TRBV27 and TRBJ2-1; no firm D call. Written as DNA, the CDR3 is TGTGCCACTATCTCCCTAGACGTGGGTTACAATGAGCAGTTCTTC. Its translation: CATISLDVGYNEQFF.